This entry lists 23 T cell receptor beta chains sequenced from one sample in a study of tumor-infiltrating lymphocytes in primary liver carcinoma. The blood RNA (from unsorted whole blood) was obtained, and germline DNA was also extracted. The authors made TCR beta cDNA from roughly 480 ng total RNA with a constant-region primer. The TCR beta library was amplified through three nested multiplex PCR rounds in a modified ARM-PCR procedure. Both of the initial two PCR rounds ran for about 9 cycles and employed TRBV1-TRBV30 forward primers alongside a C-beta reverse primer. TCRdb processed the multiplex PCR reads anew with MiXCR; each CDR3 protein has one entry. The sample carries fewer than 350,000 distinct CDR3 sequences, less than 65% recorded once. Source material: peripheral blood. The receptors shown here come from a man in his forties with primary liver carcinoma and hepatitis B virus infection.

The rearrangement uses TRBV7-6 and TRBJ2-7; D may correspond to TRBD1 or TRBD2 (6 bases each). Per the germline V gene, CDR1 is SGHVS and CDR2 is FNYEAQ. The CDR3 length is 11 residues. Written as DNA, the CDR3 is TGTACTAGCAGCTCGGGGGCAGAGCAGTACTTC. Its protein product is CTSSSGAEQYF.

Of note for this clonotype: This may stem from a read error, because a much larger clone lies one nucleotide away. The conserved closing phenylalanine or tryptophan is absent in this CDR3, likely reflecting a read error. The CDR3 is CASSEGIEQYL. CDR3 in DNA: TGCGCCAGCAGTGAGGGGATCGAGCAGTACCTC. This sequence joins TRBV10-1 and TRBJ2-7; D ambiguous. The CDR3 is 11 residues long. CDR1 WNHNN and CDR2 SYGVQD come from the germline V gene (reference sequence). V lost 2 bases and J lost 6, with 5 bases in between.

About this clonotype itself: Given a much more abundant clone one base away, this may be a read error. The chain links TRBV6-6 to TRBJ2-7, with D possibly matching TRBD1 (5 bases). CDR3 length: 13 residues. V was pared by 5 bases and J by 6 bases, with 14 bases between. Germline CDR1 and CDR2: MNHNY and SVGAGI (reference sequence). The CDR3 is CASSPWGRVEQYF. The CDR3 bases are TGTGCCAGCAGTCCATGGGGCAGGGTCGAGCAGTACTTC.

About this clonotype itself: Without the conserved terminal phenylalanine or tryptophan, this CDR3 likely stems from a read error. The chain employs TRBV11-2 and TRBJ1-2, with a weak D call TRBD1 (5 bases). Germline lookup yields CDR1 SGHAT and CDR2 FQNNGV. The CDR3 has 14 amino acids. V was cut by 1 base and J by 9 bases, with 15 bases left in between. CDR3 amino acids: CASSLGNAGNCYTS. The CDR3 bases are TGTGCCAGCAGCTTAGGAAATGCAGGGAATTGCTACACCTCC.

This clonotype has only a few counts. CDR3 in amino acids: CASTQGQDYGYTF. CDR3 bases: TGTGCCAGCACTCAGGGGCAGGACTATGGCTACACCTTC. The gene calls are TRBV28 and TRBJ1-2, with a possible D match to TRBD1 (6 bases). V was trimmed by 7 bases and J by 3 bases, leaving 12 bases between them. The CDR3 covers 13 residues. Germline CDR1 and CDR2: MDHEN and SYDVKM.

This clonotype occurred once. A read error may be the cause here, since a much bigger clone is one base away. The chain couples TRBV6-1 to TRBJ2-7, with 10 bases matching TRBD1. This CDR3 has 14 residues. CDR1 MNHNS and CDR2 SASEGT come from the germline V gene. The V segment lost 4 bases and the J segment 6 bases; nucleotides outside the gene matches: 6. The CDR3 DNA follows: TGTGCCAGCAGTGGCTCCCGGGACAGGGGCGAGCAGTACTTC. Translating it yields CASSGSRDRGEQYF.

J is TRBJ2-7 and V is TRBV7-9; D perhaps matches TRBD1 (6 bases). V shed 6 bases and J shed 3 bases, with 24 bases lying between them. Germline CDR1 reads SEHNR; CDR2 reads FQNEAQ (reference sequence). The CDR3 covers 17 residues. CDR3 in DNA: TGTGCCAGCAGTCCATTGGGCGGACAGCCCAACTTCTACGAGCAGTACTTC. Translating gives CASSPLGGQPNFYEQYF.

Remarks on this clonotype: The junction differs from germline at one of its ends, possibly a read error. This chain joins TRBV6-5 and TRBJ2-3; D perhaps matches TRBD2 (5 bases). The V gene's germline CDR1 is MNHEY and CDR2 SVGAGI. The CDR3 totals 13 residues. Here the CDR3 DNA reads TGTGCCAGCAGCGAAGGACTCACAGATATGCAGTATTTT. Translation gives CASSEGLTDMQYF.

Details on this clonotype: A read error may account for a junction end that differs from germline. This chain links TRBV11-2 with TRBJ2-3; a possible D gene is TRBD1 (5 bases). This CDR3 contains 14 residues. Germline CDR1 reads SGHAT; CDR2 reads FQNNGV. CDR3 residues: CVSSLGVSTDTQYF. CDR3 DNA sequence: TGTGTCAGCAGCTTAGGGGTTAGCACAGATACGCAGTATTTT.

This chain joins TRBV5-1 and TRBJ1-5; 12 bases fit TRBD1. Germline CDR1 is SGHRS and CDR2 is YFSETQ. CDR3 length: 14 residues. V lost 7 bases, J lost 7 bases, and 6 bases stayed unmatched. The CDR3 DNA reads TGCGCCAGCGCCGGGACAGGGGGCCAGCAGCCCCAGCATTTT. It yields the protein CASAGTGGQQPQHF.

The chain combines TRBV6-5 with TRBJ1-6; 8 nucleotides agree with TRBD1. V lost 6 bases, J lost 8 bases, and 12 bases stayed unmatched. Per the germline V gene, CDR1 is MNHEY and CDR2 is SVGAGI. This CDR3 has 16 amino acids. The CDR3 DNA is TGTGCCAGCAGACGGCCGGGAATGGACAGGGATTCACCCCTCCACTTT. As protein: CASRRPGMDRDSPLHF.

This clonotype has just one count. A junction end diverges from the germline sequence, so it may reflect a read error. The chain carries TRBV6-6 and TRBJ1-3; 9 nucleotides align to TRBD1. CDR1 is MNHNY, CDR2 SVGAGI, per germline (reference sequence). This CDR3 has 15 residues. CDR3 sequence reads: CVSRNLGTGGNTIYF. The CDR3 DNA is TGTGTCAGCAGGAACCTAGGGACAGGGGGAAACACCATATATTTT.

This chain links TRBV6-5 with TRBJ2-2; the match to TRBD2 covers 9 bases. J lost 4 bases, V lost 7 bases, and 16 bases had no gene match. Germline V CDR1 and CDR2: MNHEY, SVGAGI. The CDR3 spans 18 residues. The CDR3 bases are TGTGCCAGCACTCAACACTCGCTGGGACTAGCAGGCACCGGGGAGCTGTTTTTT. Amino acids: CASTQHSLGLAGTGELFF.

The chain links TRBV6-5 to TRBJ2-3, with D perhaps TRBD2 (5 bases). This CDR3 has 15 residues. With 10 bases removed from V and 1 base from J, the gap between germline ends came to 18 bases. The germline CDR1 and CDR2 sequences are MNHEY and SVGAGI. Written as DNA, the CDR3 is TGTGCCAACAACCCTAGAGGGTCTGGCACAGATACGCAGTATTTT. Translation: CANNPRGSGTDTQYF.

Comments on this clonotype: An end of the junction does not agree with germline; a read error may underlie this. The chain employs TRBV4-1 and TRBJ2-2; 10 bases fit TRBD1. Germline lookup yields CDR1 MGHRA and CDR2 YSYEKL. There are 16 residues in the CDR3. CDR3 in DNA: TGTACCAGCAACGATCTGGACAGGGGGATAACCGGGGAGCTGTTTTTT. Its translation: CTSNDLDRGITGELFF.

A note on this clonotype: This may be a read error: a much more frequent sequence differs by one nucleotide. This rearrangement joins TRBV6-5 to TRBJ2-2; 8 bases map to TRBD2. Per germline, CDR1 MNHEY and CDR2 SVGAGI. Trimming cost V 2 bases and J 6 bases; bases outside gene matches: 8. The CDR3 runs 16 residues. CDR3 protein: CASSYLTSGRAGELFF. The CDR3 DNA sequence: TGTGCCAGCAGTTACCTTACTAGCGGTAGGGCCGGGGAGCTGTTTTTT.

Regarding this clonotype: Since the CDR3 does not end with the conserved phenylalanine or tryptophan, this likely comes from a read error. The DNA is left out, because the CDR3 cannot be placed on it with certainty; the CDR3 is given as TCRdb lists it. The chain combines TRBV29-1 with TRBJ2-1; the table names TRBD1, a call not compared with the DNA. Germline V gene data show CDR1 as SQVTM and CDR2 as ANQGSEA. The CDR3 totals 12 residues, both ends included. The CDR3: CSARPGGNEQSL.

This sequence joins TRBV28 and TRBJ2-4; 9 positions agree with TRBD2. Germline-derived CDR1 and CDR2 are MDHEN and SYDVKM. Trimming at V came to 4 bases and at J to 3 bases, leaving 13 bases not matched to a gene. The CDR3 totals 18 residues. The CDR3 DNA reads as TGTGCCAGCAGTTCCCCAATCTTAGCGGGAGAGGGCAAAAACATTCAGTACTTC. Its protein is CASSSPILAGEGKNIQYF.

Concerning this clonotype: Likely a read error: the CDR3 ends without its conserved phenylalanine or tryptophan. The chain couples TRBV11-1 to TRBJ2-3; maybe TRBD2 (5 bases). CDR3 length: 15 residues. Germline loops: CDR1 SGHAT, CDR2 FQDESV (reference sequence). CDR3 sequence reads: CASRPLGFGTDKQYL. The CDR3 coding sequence is TGTGCCAGCAGACCACTAGGCTTCGGCACAGATAAGCAGTATCTT.

Concerning this clonotype itself: Germline is not matched at one junction end, which may reflect a read error. The rearrangement joins TRBV11-2 to TRBJ1-1; D not certain. This CDR3 spans 16 amino acids. CDR1 and CDR2 from the germline V gene are SGHAT and FQNNGV. CDR3 sequence (DNA): TGTGCCAGCAGCCACTCAGCGGTTGTGTTGAACTCTGAAGCTTTCTTT. This codes for CASSHSAVVLNSEAFF.

This clonotype was seen repeatedly, ten times or more. V gene TRBV6-5 combines with J gene TRBJ2-7; weak D call: TRBD2 (5 bases). The CDR3 is 13 amino acids. Germline V gene lookup returns CDR1 MNHEY and CDR2 SVGAGI. V shed 2 bases and J shed 5 bases, with 10 bases lying between them. CDR3 sequence (DNA): TGTGCCAGCAGTTACAGGACTGCTCACGAGCAGTACTTC. Translated: CASSYRTAHEQYF.

The chain employs TRBV7-9 and TRBJ1-2, with 9 bases lining up with TRBD1. With V trimmed by 8 bases and J by 3 bases, 10 bases remained unmatched. In germline, CDR1 is SEHNR, CDR2 FQNEAQ (reference sequence). The CDR3 has 15 residues. CDR3 DNA: TGTGCCAGCGCCCTGGGACAGGGATTTTACTATGGCTACACCTTC. Translated, it gives CASALGQGFYYGYTF.

Remarks on this clonotype: At one of its ends the junction is not consistent with the germline gene, which may arise from a read error. This chain uses TRBV6-1 with TRBJ1-4, with D possibly matching TRBD1 (5 bases). Germline lookup yields CDR1 MNHNS and CDR2 SASEGT. The CDR3 extends over 16 amino acids. The CDR3 DNA follows: TGTGACAGCCAGGGCGGCGGCCTAACAGCTAATGAAAAACTGTTTTTT. Protein product: CDSQGGGLTANEKLFF.